The sequence of this T cell receptor (beta chain) was determined in a study of CXCR3-negative and CXCR3-positive naive CD8 T cells (dated by TCRdb to the late 2010s). Notes on the research overall: In total, 130 million to 150 million TRB reads were obtained, which works out to roughly 1.5 +/- 0.3 million reads per library. The TRBV-TRBJ cluster analysis covered naive subsets from a handful of donors and memory cells from 3 donors. Data from around ten donors, pooled across two independent experiments, went into the diversity and physicochemical repertoire analyses. Overall results and qualifications from the work: Within the same donor, TRBV-TRBJ usage looked similar between naive CXCR3-negative and CXCR3-positive cells, but memory cells had distinct patterns. Both naive subsets had comparably high repertoire diversity, while memory CD8+ T cells had much lower repertoire diversity. Surface CD5, linked to self-reactivity in mice, was comparable between naive subsets; TCR interaction strength was therefore also inferred from TRB CDR3 physicochemical properties. CXCR3 expression partially decreased after cryopreservation, so most assays used freshly isolated PBMCs.

These reads were obtained on a NextSeq 550. The Human TCR Profiling Kit (MiLaboratory) was used to prepare UMI-labeled 5' RACE TRB cDNA libraries. cDNA synthesis used the entire amount of extracted RNA, and PCR amplification then used the entire amount of cDNA produced. Libraries were prepared in parallel with an identical number of PCR cycles. Turning to the authors' computational methods: With a requirement of at least two reads per UMI, MIGEC and MiXCR extracted about 53,000 +/- 9,400 unique UMI-labeled TRB cDNA molecules per library. On average, each library contained approximately 40,000 +/- 10,000 functional in-frame TRB CDR3 nucleotide clonotypes without stop codons. After downsampling to 5000 UMI-labeled TRB molecules per sample, diversity metrics such as normalized Shannon-Wiener and Chao1 were calculated in VDJtools. Clonotype-size-weighted physicochemical properties of the central five CDR3 residues (interaction energy, strength, volume and Kidera factor 4) were computed in VDJtools. TCRdb reprocessed the reads and assigns one entry to each CDR3 protein sequence, leaving out DNA. The V and J calls come from TCRdb's annotation, not from the publication. For this sample, the table gives over 35,000 distinct CDR3 sequences. The ten largest clones take up about 15% of the sample.

In the case of this clonotype: The clone's antigen remains unknown.

Each CD8+ T cell subset was flow-sorted in triplicate, and 300,000 or so cells per subset were placed directly into RLT lysis buffer. Using standard density gradient centrifugation, peripheral blood mononuclear cells were isolated from buffy coats. Total RNA was extracted from sorted cells with an RNeasy Mini Kit. In the germline V gene (reference sequence), CDR1 corresponds to DFQATT and CDR2 to SNEGSKA. From the cysteine through the phenylalanine, the CDR3 covers 12 amino acids. Only the protein sequence is given. The source is a human donor in good health. Some clones in this sample may be carry-over from other donors' samples. Sequences were obtained from memory CD8+ T cells from blood. The sample's cell subset or site label is to be understood as: conventional CD8+ memory T cells (TMEM), sorted as controls. The sequence joins TRBV20-1 to TRBJ1-1; the D call from TCRdb, TRBD1, cannot be confirmed without DNA. CDR3 loop: CSAEGGVTEAFF.